These T cell receptor beta chains were read from a single sample in a study of T cell responses to AZD1222 COVID-19 vaccine. The data were produced by immunoSEQ multiplex PCR, yet TCRdb's version contains in-frame clones alone and is incomplete. This sample has approximately 150,000 clones; about 91% occur once, and the top ten carry around 1%. The sample here was peripheral blood, taken 28 days after the second AZD1222 dose. The receptors were sampled from an adult who received the AZD1222 COVID-19 vaccine. CDR3s include the opening cysteine and the closing phenylalanine or tryptophan. The order of the fields is V gene, J gene, D gene, clone size, CDR3 protein, CDR3 DNA. The D gene is left open where the match is weak. Rows give clone size only sometimes, using once, few, many, or a class for an expanded clone.

v_call: TRBV10-3; j_call: TRBJ1-2; d_call: -; clone_size: -; cdr3_aa: CAIGGTSPDNYGYTF; cdr3_nt: TGTGCCATCGGTGGCACCTCACCAGATAACTATGGCTACACCTTC
v_call: TRBV12-3/TRBV12-4; j_call: TRBJ2-3; d_call: -; clone_size: few; cdr3_aa: CASNVGDTQYF; cdr3_nt: TGTGCCAGCAACGTTGGGGATACGCAGTATTTT
v_call: TRBV9; j_call: TRBJ2-5; d_call: -; clone_size: -; cdr3_aa: CASSVDVGDQETQYF; cdr3_nt: TGTGCCAGCAGCGTAGACGTGGGGGACCAAGAGACCCAGTACTTC
v_call: TRBV20-1; j_call: TRBJ1-4; d_call: -; clone_size: -; cdr3_aa: CSARVSEKLFF; cdr3_nt: TGCAGTGCTAGAGTGAGTGAAAAACTGTTTTTT
v_call: TRBV28; j_call: TRBJ1-2; d_call: -; clone_size: -; cdr3_aa: CASSLRGSGYTF; cdr3_nt: TGTGCCAGCAGTTTACGCGGGTCTGGCTACACCTTC
v_call: TRBV7-8; j_call: TRBJ1-6; d_call: -; clone_size: -; cdr3_aa: CASSGRLLNSPLHF; cdr3_nt: TGTGCCAGCAGCGGCAGGTTGCTCAATTCACCCCTCCACTTT
v_call: TRBV7-2; j_call: TRBJ1-1; d_call: -; clone_size: -; cdr3_aa: CASSLPTGRNTEAFF; cdr3_nt: TGTGCCAGCAGCTTACCCACAGGGCGGAACACTGAAGCTTTCTTT
v_call: TRBV5-6; j_call: TRBJ1-2; d_call: TRBD1; clone_size: -; cdr3_aa: CASSPGQATYGYTF; cdr3_nt: TGTGCCAGCAGCCCGGGACAGGCGACTTATGGCTACACCTTC
v_call: TRBV25-1; j_call: TRBJ1-4; d_call: -; clone_size: -; cdr3_aa: CASSEYGPGKLFF; cdr3_nt: TGTGCCAGCAGTGAATATGGGCCGGGAAAACTGTTTTTT
v_call: TRBV12-3/TRBV12-4; j_call: TRBJ1-5; d_call: TRBD1; clone_size: -; cdr3_aa: CASSLRGQQPQHF; cdr3_nt: TGTGCCAGCAGTTTAAGGGGGCAACAGCCCCAGCATTTT
v_call: TRBV6-1; j_call: TRBJ1-5; d_call: -; clone_size: -; cdr3_aa: CASSEKQVNQPQHF; cdr3_nt: TGTGCCAGCAGTGAGAAGCAGGTGAATCAGCCCCAGCATTTT
v_call: TRBV11-2; j_call: TRBJ1-2; d_call: -; clone_size: -; cdr3_aa: CASSFLPEGYGYTF; cdr3_nt: TGTGCCAGCAGCTTCCTCCCCGAGGGCTATGGCTACACCTTC
v_call: TRBV28; j_call: TRBJ1-5; d_call: -; clone_size: -; cdr3_aa: CASTPDMLGNQPQHF; cdr3_nt: TGTGCCAGCACCCCGGACATGTTGGGCAATCAGCCCCAGCATTTT
v_call: TRBV25-1; j_call: TRBJ1-2; d_call: TRBD1; clone_size: -; cdr3_aa: CASSEGNRGRYGYTF; cdr3_nt: TGTGCCAGCAGTGAAGGGAACAGGGGTAGGTATGGCTACACCTTC
v_call: TRBV4-2; j_call: TRBJ2-2; d_call: -; clone_size: few; cdr3_aa: CASSLTSTGELFF; cdr3_nt: TGTGCCAGCAGCCTGACTAGCACCGGGGAGCTGTTTTTT
v_call: TRBV4-1; j_call: TRBJ2-7; d_call: -; clone_size: -; cdr3_aa: CASSQVVGGSYEQYF; cdr3_nt: TGCGCCAGCAGCCAAGTTGTGGGGGGCTCCTACGAGCAGTACTTC
v_call: TRBV2; j_call: TRBJ1-5; d_call: TRBD1; clone_size: -; cdr3_aa: CASSESGGYQPQHF; cdr3_nt: TGTGCCAGCAGTGAGTCAGGGGGCTATCAGCCCCAGCATTTT
v_call: TRBV6-5; j_call: TRBJ1-6; d_call: -; clone_size: -; cdr3_aa: CASMEALSYNSPLHF; cdr3_nt: TGTGCCAGCATGGAGGCGCTGAGCTATAATTCACCCCTCCACTTT
v_call: TRBV20-1; j_call: TRBJ2-7; d_call: -; clone_size: -; cdr3_aa: CSATRALEQYF; cdr3_nt: TGCAGTGCTACCAGGGCTCTCGAGCAGTACTTC
v_call: TRBV19; j_call: TRBJ2-7; d_call: TRBD1; clone_size: -; cdr3_aa: CASSQYRTGRRYEQYF; cdr3_nt: TGTGCCAGTAGTCAATACCGGACAGGGCGGAGGTACGAGCAGTACTTC
v_call: TRBV12-3/TRBV12-4; j_call: TRBJ1-2; d_call: -; clone_size: -; cdr3_aa: CASSFVAQGGYTF; cdr3_nt: TGTGCCAGCAGTTTCGTTGCGCAAGGGGGCTACACCTTC
v_call: TRBV13; j_call: TRBJ2-7; d_call: TRBD1; clone_size: -; cdr3_aa: CASSIDRDHEQYF; cdr3_nt: TGTGCCAGCAGCATTGACAGGGACCACGAGCAGTACTTC
v_call: TRBV3-1/TRBV3-2; j_call: TRBJ2-1; d_call: -; clone_size: -; cdr3_aa: CASSQETGAYNEQFF; cdr3_nt: TGTGCCAGCAGCCAAGAGACGGGAGCTTACAATGAGCAGTTCTTC
v_call: TRBV7-8; j_call: TRBJ1-1; d_call: -; clone_size: -; cdr3_aa: CASSLGRVMNTEAFF; cdr3_nt: TGTGCCAGCAGCTTAGGCAGGGTCATGAACACTGAAGCTTTCTTT
v_call: TRBV3-1/TRBV3-2; j_call: TRBJ2-7; d_call: TRBD1; clone_size: -; cdr3_aa: CASSVGTGEILYF; cdr3_nt: TGTGCCAGCTCCGTAGGTACAGGGGAAATTTTGTACTTC
v_call: TRBV6-4; j_call: TRBJ2-2; d_call: -; clone_size: -; cdr3_aa: CASSEFGSGNTGELFF; cdr3_nt: TGTGCCAGCAGTGAATTTGGGAGCGGGAACACCGGGGAGCTGTTTTTT
v_call: TRBV12-3/TRBV12-4; j_call: TRBJ1-5; d_call: -; clone_size: -; cdr3_aa: CASSLNRVQPQHF; cdr3_nt: TGTGCCAGCAGTCTCAACAGGGTACAGCCCCAGCATTTT
v_call: TRBV3-1/TRBV3-2; j_call: TRBJ1-4; d_call: -; clone_size: -; cdr3_aa: CASSQDEGLYEKLFF; cdr3_nt: TGTGCCAGCAGCCAAGATGAAGGTCTTTATGAAAAACTGTTTTTT
v_call: TRBV5-1; j_call: TRBJ1-2; d_call: TRBD1; clone_size: -; cdr3_aa: CASSLELTGVYGYTF; cdr3_nt: TGCGCCAGCAGCTTGGAATTGACAGGGGTGTATGGCTACACCTTC
v_call: TRBV9; j_call: TRBJ1-2; d_call: TRBD1; clone_size: -; cdr3_aa: CASSPRQGPTYGYTF; cdr3_nt: TGTGCCAGCAGCCCCCGACAGGGACCAACCTATGGCTACACCTTC
v_call: TRBV5-1; j_call: TRBJ2-3; d_call: -; clone_size: few; cdr3_aa: CPLAPRIPYTDTQYF; cdr3_nt: TGCCCTCTTGCGCCCAGAATACCTTACACAGATACGCAGTATTTT
v_call: TRBV11-2; j_call: TRBJ1-1; d_call: -; clone_size: -; cdr3_aa: CASSLEGGTEAFF; cdr3_nt: TGTGCCAGCAGCTTAGAGGGGGGCACTGAAGCTTTCTTT
v_call: TRBV11-2; j_call: TRBJ1-1; d_call: TRBD1; clone_size: -; cdr3_aa: CASSRPGQGMNTEAFF; cdr3_nt: TGTGCCAGCAGCCGACCCGGACAGGGTATGAACACTGAAGCTTTCTTT
v_call: TRBV5-6; j_call: TRBJ1-2; d_call: -; clone_size: -; cdr3_aa: CASSLNVVGYLYGYTF; cdr3_nt: TGTGCCAGCAGCTTGAATGTGGTAGGGTACCTCTATGGCTACACCTTC
v_call: TRBV6-1; j_call: TRBJ1-5; d_call: -; clone_size: -; cdr3_aa: CASSVDSGVNNQPQHF; cdr3_nt: TGTGCCAGCAGTGTTGATTCCGGGGTGAACAATCAGCCCCAGCATTTT
v_call: TRBV3-1/TRBV3-2; j_call: TRBJ1-2; d_call: TRBD1; clone_size: -; cdr3_aa: CASSQTRTGGNYGYTF; cdr3_nt: TGTGCCAGCAGCCAAACACGGACAGGGGGAAACTATGGCTACACCTTC
v_call: TRBV9; j_call: TRBJ2-3; d_call: -; clone_size: -; cdr3_aa: CASSVARGTDTQYF; cdr3_nt: TGTGCCAGCAGCGTAGCCAGGGGCACAGATACGCAGTATTTT
v_call: TRBV18; j_call: TRBJ2-7; d_call: -; clone_size: -; cdr3_aa: CASSLSRQKPYEQYF; cdr3_nt: TGTGCCAGCTCCCTCTCCCGACAGAAGCCCTACGAGCAGTACTTC